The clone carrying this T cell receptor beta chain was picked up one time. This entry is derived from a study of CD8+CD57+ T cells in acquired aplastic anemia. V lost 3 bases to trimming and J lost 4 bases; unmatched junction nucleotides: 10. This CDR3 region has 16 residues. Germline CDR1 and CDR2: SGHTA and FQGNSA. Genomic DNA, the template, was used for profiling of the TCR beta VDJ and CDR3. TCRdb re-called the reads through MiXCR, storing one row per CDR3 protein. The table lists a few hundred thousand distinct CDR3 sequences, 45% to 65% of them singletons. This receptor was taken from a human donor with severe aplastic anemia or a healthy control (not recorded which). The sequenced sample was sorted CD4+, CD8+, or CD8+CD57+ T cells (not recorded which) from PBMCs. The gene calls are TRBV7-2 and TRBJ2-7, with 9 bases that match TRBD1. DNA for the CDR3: TGTGCCAGCAGCTTGCGGGAAAAGGGACAGGGTTACGAGCAGTACTTC. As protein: CASSLREKGQGYEQYF.